This T cell receptor beta chain was identified during a study of blood T cells in healthy people across ages. The amount of total RNA extracted per sample was at least 5.5 micrograms. Trimming shortened V by 3 bases and J by 0 bases, and 3 bases separated the two germline ends. The germline CDR1 and CDR2 sequences are GTSNPN and SVGIG (reference sequence). This CDR3 comprises 12 residues. Notes on the study in general: Versus aged donors, long-lived donors had higher diversity and more naive CD4+ cells. Naive T cell percentage showed a strong correlation with TCR beta diversity. Per million T cells, TCR beta diversity dropped about linearly as age rose.

Notes on this clonotype: What it binds is unknown.

Using a J-beta primer mix together with a sample-barcoded 5' primer, a second PCR was run for roughly 7 to 12 cycles. Using its own MiXCR run on the 5' RACE reads, TCRdb lists one record per CDR3 protein. The table has 780,000 or so distinct CDR3 sequences, just over 55% seen once. Sequencing was performed on blood. This clonotype was obtained from a man aged 35 to 55 in good health. This sequence joins TRBV30 and TRBJ1-5; D not certain. DNA of the CDR3: TGTGCCTGGAGCGATAGCAATCAGCCCCAGCATTTT. It codes for CAWSDSNQPQHF.